This T cell receptor beta chain was obtained from a study of T cells in Graves' hyperthyroidism and ophthalmopathy. Germline CDR1 is SNHLY and CDR2 is FYNNEI. With 4 bases removed from V and 0 bases from J, the gap between germline ends came to 15 bases. This CDR3 has 16 residues. TCR beta CDR3 sequences were amplified from RNA transcripts. HTBI primers were employed in a first-round RT-PCR of the TCR CDR3. TCRdb passed the multiplex PCR reads through MiXCR, listing each CDR3 protein once. The table includes about 840,000 distinct CDR3 sequences, about 38% detected once. This clonotype was obtained from a man younger than 35 with Graves' hyperthyroidism. What was sequenced was blood. The chain recombines TRBV2 with TRBJ1-1, with a weak D call TRBD1 (5 bases). The CDR3 coding sequence is TGTGCCAGCAGTGGACAGAACCCGCCTATGAACACTGAAGCTTTCTTT. It codes for CASSGQNPPMNTEAFF.